Below, 13 T cell receptor beta chains from the same sample are listed, as sequenced in a study of blood T cell repertoires in COVID-19. The protocol was immunoSEQ multiplex PCR, while the TCRdb copy is restricted to in-frame clones and leaves out a portion. The sample records 85,000 to 120,000 clones, 71% being singletons. Input material: peripheral blood. The receptor set was obtained from a human donor with acute or convalescent COVID-19. The donor label of this sample is uncertain.

This chain connects TRBV5-1 to TRBJ2-3; the D gene is possibly TRBD1 (6 bases). Per the germline V gene, CDR1 is SGHRS and CDR2 is YFSETQ. V was cut by 5 bases and J by 6 bases, with 10 bases left in between. The CDR3 has 12 amino acids. This CDR3 is CASSRDRDTQYF. The CDR3 DNA reads TGCGCCAGCAGTCGAGACAGGGATACGCAGTATTTT.

This chain joins TRBV2 and TRBJ1-1; D may be TRBD1 (6 bases). The CDR3 is made up of 13 amino acids. Trimming pared 8 bases from V and 3 bases from J, leaving 13 bases between. The germline CDR1 and CDR2 sequences are SNHLY and FYNNEI. This chain's CDR3 is CASHDRFDTEAFF. CDR3 bases: TGTGCCAGCCATGACAGGTTTGACACTGAAGCTTTCTTT.

The DNA for the CDR3 is TGCGCCAGCAGCCCCCGGGGGGGGACCCCCTACGAGCAGTACTTC. It translates to CASSPRGGTPYEQYF. V and J are TRBV5-1 and TRBJ2-7; 8 nucleotides agree with TRBD2. Unmatched junction bases numbered 8, after V lost 4 bases and J lost 2 bases. Germline V gives CDR1 SGHRS, CDR2 YFSETQ. This CDR3 comprises 15 residues.

This chain links TRBV6-5 with TRBJ1-1; 10 bases fit TRBD1. Germline V CDR1 and CDR2: MNHEY, SVGAGI. The CDR3 length is 14 residues. V lost 8 bases and J lost 3; bases outside the gene matches: 6. The CDR3 region is CASRWDRGHTEAFF. As DNA, the CDR3 is TGTGCCAGCCGATGGGACAGGGGACACACTGAAGCTTTCTTT.

The V gene is TRBV2, the J gene TRBJ1-6; the D is unclear. Trimming left V 8 bases short and J 2 bases short, with 7 bases between. Per the germline V gene, CDR1 is SNHLY and CDR2 is FYNNEI. The CDR3 spans 13 residues. The CDR3 DNA is TGTGCCAGCCAGGTGACCTATAATTCACCCCTCCACTTT. This gives the protein CASQVTYNSPLHF.

The chain links TRBV5-5 to TRBJ1-2, with 7 bases fitting TRBD1. This CDR3 comprises 15 residues. Trimming cost V 3 bases and J 3 bases; bases outside gene matches: 8. From germline, CDR1 is SGHKS and CDR2 YYEKEE (reference sequence). This chain's CDR3 is CASSSIGQAHYGYTF. CDR3 DNA: TGTGCCAGCAGCTCAATAGGACAGGCCCACTATGGCTACACCTTC. The complete variable domain, with remaining parts taken from reference TRBV5-5 and TRBJ1-2, reads DAGVTQSPTHLIKTRGQQVTLRCSPISGHKSVSWYQQVLGQGPQFIFQYYEKEERGRGNFPDRFSARQFPNYSSELNVNALLLGDSALYLCASSSIGQAHYGYTFGSGTRLTVV.

This sequence joins TRBV6-1 and TRBJ1-5, with D uncertain. The CDR3 loop spans 14 amino acids. Per germline, CDR1 MNHNS and CDR2 SASEGT. The V gene lost 2 bases and the J gene lost 6 bases, with 11 bases spanning the gap. In DNA, the CDR3 is TGTGCCAGCAGTGAAATACGAGCAACTCAGCCCCAGCATTTT. It codes for CASSEIRATQPQHF.

This clone was counted once. V usage is TRBV3-1 (or the pseudogene TRBV3-2) and J usage is TRBJ2-7; weak D call: TRBD2 (6 bases). Per the germline V gene, CDR1 is LGHDT and CDR2 is YNNKEL (reference sequence). There are 14 residues in the CDR3. Trimming pared 4 bases from V and 3 bases from J, leaving 13 bases between. The CDR3 is CASSRTNGGYEQYF. Here the CDR3 DNA reads TGTGCCAGCAGCCGGACGAACGGGGGCTACGAGCAGTACTTC.

The chain has TRBV7-2 and TRBJ2-1, with 9 positions matching TRBD2. Germline V gene data show CDR1 as SGHTA and CDR2 as FQGNSA. The length of the CDR3 is 18 residues. V trimming: 1 base; J trimming: 3 bases; junction bases outside the gene matches: 10. The CDR3 bases are TGTGCCAGCAGCTTAGAATTTCGCCCTAGCGGGGTCTACAATGAGCAGTTCTTC. Translated: CASSLEFRPSGVYNEQFF.

The table lists this clone with a count of one. This chain joins TRBV2 and TRBJ1-6; the D gene is possibly TRBD1 (6 bases). The CDR3 spans 14 residues. The V and J ends lost 10 bases and 2 bases respectively, with 12 bases between them. Germline V gives CDR1 SNHLY, CDR2 FYNNEI. The CDR3 region has the DNA TGTGCCACCGAAGACAGGACCTATAATTCACCCCTCCACTTT. Translation: CATEDRTYNSPLHF.

The rearrangement uses TRBV9 and TRBJ2-1; D possibly corresponds to TRBD2 (6 bases). Trimming shortened V by 3 bases and J by 4 bases, and 11 bases separated the two germline ends. This CDR3 is built from 14 residues. Germline V gene sequence: CDR1 SGDLS, CDR2 YYNGEE. CDR3 sequence reads: CASSARTIYNEQFF. The CDR3 DNA follows: TGTGCCAGCAGCGCCAGGACTATTTACAATGAGCAGTTCTTC.

The rearrangement joins TRBV7-9 to TRBJ1-2, with D unclear. V gave up 1 base and J gave up 3 bases, with 9 bases separating them. CDR1 is SEHNR and CDR2 is FQNEAQ in the germline V gene (reference sequence). The CDR3 is 14 amino acids. DNA for the CDR3: TGTGCCAGCAGCTTAGACAGCCTATACTATGGCTACACCTTC. Its protein is CASSLDSLYYGYTF.

The CDR3 reads CASRPGTSGTDTQYF. CDR3 sequence (DNA): TGTGCCAGCAGGCCGGGGACTAGCGGCACAGATACGCAGTATTTT. This chain connects TRBV2 to TRBJ2-3, with 10 bases that match TRBD2. This CDR3 has 15 amino acids. The germline V gene encodes CDR1 SNHLY and CDR2 FYNNEI. Trimming at V came to 6 bases and at J to 1 base, leaving 4 bases not matched to a gene.